The present TCR beta chain was sequenced within a study of T cell responses to AZD1222 COVID-19 vaccine. As for the study in general: Combined were second doses at about 4 or about 12 weeks. Whole-study results and caveats: Among the donors, most were white British and more were female, and clonal diversity was possibly underestimated. Unmutated regions of variants are reportedly targeted by nearly half of spike-specific TCRs. Scientists sampled the repertoires only once the peak T cell response had passed.

V lost 4 bases to trimming and J lost 7 bases, with 11 bases between them. Looked up from germline, CDR1 is ENHRY and CDR2 is SYGVKD. The CDR3 consists of 14 residues. Of note for this clone: Its specificity is not known.

The assay was immunoSEQ multiplex PCR, and TCRdb's table has in-frame clones only and misses some. The sample shows over 95,000 clones, more than 85% of them seen only once. The sample consisted of peripheral blood, taken on day 0 of AZD1222 vaccination. The gene calls are TRBV10-3 and TRBJ1-6, with a possible D match to TRBD1 (6 bases). The sequence was obtained from an adult in good health. CDR3 coding DNA: TGTGCCATCAGTGGCGGACAGTCAAATTCACCCCTCCACTTT. Residues: CAISGGQSNSPLHF.